The rows below give T cell receptor beta chains drawn from one sample of a study of cytomegalovirus exposure and HLA in healthy donors. This table comes from immunoSEQ multiplex PCR, and its TCRdb copy is limited to in-frame clones, with some not included. The sample holds under 75,000 clones, around 68% seen once. The sequenced sample consisted of PBMCs. The receptors originated from a man between 35 and 55 years old in good health and CMV-seropositive. The CDR3 runs from the conserved cysteine through the conserved F or W. The D gene is left open where the match is weak. Size values are once, few and many counts, or a class for expanded clones, and some rows have none.

J: TRBJ2-1; size: -; V: TRBV6-1; D: -; CDR3: CANQAGTGSYNEQFF; DNA: TGTGCCAACCAAGCGGGGACAGGCTCCTACAATGAGCAGTTCTTC
J: TRBJ1-1; size: -; V: TRBV5-6; D: -; CDR3: CASSLGAVVTEAFF; DNA: TGTGCCAGCAGCCTGGGGGCTGTGGTCACTGAAGCTTTCTTT
J: TRBJ1-2; size: few; V: TRBV20-1; D: -; CDR3: CSVRGADGYTF; DNA: TGCAGTGTGCGGGGCGCAGATGGCTACACCTTC
J: TRBJ2-1; size: -; V: TRBV19; D: TRBD2; CDR3: CASSPLAGGPINEQFF; DNA: TGTGCCAGTAGTCCGTTAGCGGGGGGGCCGATTAATGAGCAGTTCTTC
J: TRBJ2-3; size: -; V: TRBV6-5; D: TRBD2; CDR3: CASSYKTGGSTDTQYF; DNA: TGTGCCAGCAGTTACAAAACGGGGGGAAGCACAGATACGCAGTATTTT
J: TRBJ2-7; size: -; V: TRBV18; D: TRBD1; CDR3: CASSPTGVWYEQYF; DNA: TGTGCCAGCTCACCAACAGGGGTTTGGTACGAGCAGTACTTC
J: TRBJ2-3; size: -; V: TRBV5-4; D: TRBD2; CDR3: CASSLDGSGGPSTDTQYF; DNA: TGTGCCAGCAGCTTGGATGGTAGCGGGGGACCGAGCACAGATACGCAGTATTTT
J: TRBJ2-7; size: -; V: TRBV12-5; D: -; CDR3: CASASRSDSKSYEQYF; DNA: TGTGCTAGTGCCTCCCGATCGGACAGCAAATCCTACGAGCAGTACTTC
J: TRBJ1-5; size: -; V: TRBV6-1; D: TRBD1; CDR3: CASSEQGARSNQPQHF; DNA: TGTGCCAGCAGTGAACAGGGGGCTCGGAGCAATCAGCCCCAGCATTTT
J: TRBJ2-3; size: few; V: TRBV10-3; D: TRBD2; CDR3: CAISYTTSGTRGGADTQYF; DNA: TGTGCCATCAGTTACACTACTAGCGGGACCCGAGGCGGGGCAGATACGCAGTATTTT
J: TRBJ1-5; size: -; V: TRBV4-3; D: -; CDR3: CASSQEGGNHQPQHF; DNA: TGCGCCAGCAGCCAAGAGGGGGGGAACCATCAGCCCCAGCATTTT
J: TRBJ1-2; size: few; V: TRBV7-2; D: TRBD1; CDR3: CASSLGQGGNYGYTF; DNA: TGTGCCAGCAGCTTAGGACAGGGTGGGAATTATGGCTACACCTTC
J: TRBJ1-5; size: -; V: TRBV2; D: -; CDR3: CASDVRSNQPQHF; DNA: TGTGCCAGCGACGTCAGGAGCAATCAGCCCCAGCATTTT
J: TRBJ1-1; size: -; V: TRBV10-3; D: TRBD1; CDR3: CATRGQGESEAFF; DNA: TGTGCCACCCGGGGTCAGGGGGAAAGTGAAGCTTTCTTT
J: TRBJ2-7; size: -; V: TRBV10-3; D: -; CDR3: CAISEPGQTYEQYF; DNA: TGTGCCATCAGTGAGCCCGGACAGACCTACGAGCAGTACTTC
J: TRBJ1-4; size: few; V: TRBV30; D: TRBD1; CDR3: CAWSGGQGRGEKLFF; DNA: TGTGCCTGGAGTGGAGGACAGGGACGAGGGGAAAAACTGTTTTTT
J: TRBJ2-7; size: -; V: TRBV2; D: -; CDR3: CASSRVSYEQYF; DNA: TGTGCCTCTTCTAGAGTGTCCTACGAGCAGTACTTC
J: TRBJ2-3; size: once; V: TRBV5-1; D: TRBD2; CDR3: CASTDVSGSPDTQYF; DNA: TGCGCCAGCACCGACGTTAGCGGGTCCCCCGATACGCAGTATTTT
J: TRBJ1-2; size: -; V: TRBV29-1; D: -; CDR3: CSAGGGAAGYTF; DNA: TGCAGCGCCGGTGGGGGGGCGGCTGGCTACACCTTC
J: TRBJ2-7; size: -; V: TRBV5-5; D: -; CDR3: CASSLVANPYEQYF; DNA: TGTGCCAGCAGCTTGGTTGCCAACCCCTACGAGCAGTACTTC
J: TRBJ2-7; size: -; V: TRBV27; D: TRBD2; CDR3: CASRGGTSGSYEQYF; DNA: TGTGCCAGCAGGGGCGGGACTAGCGGCTCCTACGAGCAGTACTTC
J: TRBJ2-2; size: -; V: TRBV28; D: -; CDR3: CASSFSGKNTGELFF; DNA: TGTGCCAGCAGTTTTTCAGGTAAGAACACCGGGGAGCTGTTTTTT
J: TRBJ2-7; size: -; V: TRBV15; D: TRBD1; CDR3: CATSRDREYEQYF; DNA: TGTGCCACCAGCAGGGACAGGGAGTACGAGCAGTACTTC
J: TRBJ2-1; size: few; V: TRBV7-2; D: TRBD2; CDR3: CASSLELAGVKQFF; DNA: TGTGCCAGCAGCTTAGAACTAGCGGGAGTCAAGCAGTTCTTC
J: TRBJ2-1; size: -; V: TRBV4-3; D: TRBD1; CDR3: CASSTGQGYNEQFF; DNA: TGCGCCAGCAGCACGGGACAGGGCTACAATGAGCAGTTCTTC
J: TRBJ2-5; size: -; V: TRBV5-6; D: -; CDR3: CASSDRGRETQYF; DNA: TGTGCCAGCAGCGACCGAGGGCGGGAGACCCAGTACTTC
J: TRBJ1-2; size: -; V: TRBV5-1; D: TRBD1; CDR3: CASSFGTVGANYGYTF; DNA: TGCGCCAGCAGCTTCGGGACAGTTGGCGCTAACTATGGCTACACCTTC
J: TRBJ2-7; size: few; V: TRBV18; D: -; CDR3: CASSPQGQNYEQYF; DNA: TGTGCCAGCTCACCCCAGGGACAAAACTACGAGCAGTACTTC
J: TRBJ2-3; size: -; V: TRBV19; D: -; CDR3: CASSTAGGWADTQYF; DNA: TGTGCCAGTAGTACAGCAGGGGGGTGGGCAGATACGCAGTATTTT
J: TRBJ2-3; size: few; V: TRBV29-1; D: TRBD2; CDR3: CSVWSSGRIADTQYF; DNA: TGCAGCGTTTGGTCCAGCGGGAGGATCGCAGATACGCAGTATTTT
J: TRBJ1-1; size: -; V: TRBV9; D: -; CDR3: CASRPVGGRGNTEAFF; DNA: TGTGCCAGCAGACCCGTAGGGGGTCGGGGGAACACTGAAGCTTTCTTT
J: TRBJ1-1; size: -; V: TRBV29-1; D: -; CDR3: CSVVKQALFTEAFF; DNA: TGCAGCGTTGTTAAGCAGGCGCTATTCACTGAAGCTTTCTTT
J: TRBJ2-1; size: -; V: TRBV7-3; D: TRBD2; CDR3: CASSSTGTKLSNEQFF; DNA: TGTGCCAGCAGCTCTACCGGGACTAAACTCTCCAATGAGCAGTTCTTC
J: TRBJ2-7; size: -; V: TRBV6-6; D: -; CDR3: CASNQAGYEQYF; DNA: TGTGCCAGCAATCAAGCAGGGTACGAGCAGTACTTC
J: TRBJ1-6; size: -; V: TRBV4-1; D: -; CDR3: CASSQEVSFSSPLHF; DNA: TGCGCCAGCAGCCAAGAAGTCAGTTTTTCTTCACCCCTCCACTTT
J: TRBJ2-3; size: once; V: TRBV13; D: -; CDR3: CASSPDSGSQYF; DNA: TGTGCCAGCAGCCCCGACAGTGGGTCGCAGTATTTT
J: TRBJ2-6; size: -; V: TRBV9; D: -; CDR3: CASSPRGLGANVLTF; DNA: TGTGCCAGCAGCCCCCGCGGGCTCGGGGCCAACGTCCTGACTTTC
J: TRBJ1-2; size: once; V: TRBV6-5; D: -; CDR3: CASSYSKEGNYGYTF; DNA: TGTGCCAGCAGTTACTCGAAGGAGGGAAACTATGGCTACACCTTC
J: TRBJ1-5; size: -; V: TRBV2; D: -; CDR3: CASSAESFNQPQHF; DNA: TGTGCCAGCAGTGCTGAGTCTTTCAATCAGCCCCAGCATTTT
J: TRBJ2-3; size: -; V: TRBV30; D: TRBD2; CDR3: CAWKPTSGSPDTQYF; DNA: TGTGCCTGGAAACCGACTAGCGGGAGCCCAGATACGCAGTATTTT
J: TRBJ2-7; size: -; V: TRBV7-2; D: TRBD1; CDR3: CASSFQGQGTYEQYF; DNA: TGTGCCAGCAGCTTTCAGGGACAGGGGACCTACGAGCAGTACTTC
J: TRBJ2-1; size: -; V: TRBV18; D: TRBD1; CDR3: CASSPGTGGEQFF; DNA: TGTGCCAGCTCACCCGGGACAGGGGGTGAGCAGTTCTTC
J: TRBJ1-5; size: -; V: TRBV10-3; D: -; CDR3: CAIRPEEGRTPGPQPQHF; DNA: TGTGCCATCAGGCCGGAGGAGGGCAGGACCCCAGGACCTCAGCCCCAGCATTTT
J: TRBJ1-5; size: -; V: TRBV19; D: TRBD1; CDR3: CASRNPGTGANQPQHF; DNA: TGTGCCAGTAGAAACCCCGGGACAGGGGCTAATCAGCCCCAGCATTTT
J: TRBJ1-2; size: -; V: TRBV19; D: TRBD1; CDR3: CASSKVTGDYGYTF; DNA: TGTGCCAGTAGTAAAGTGACAGGGGACTATGGCTACACCTTC
J: TRBJ1-1; size: -; V: TRBV2; D: TRBD1; CDR3: CASSPDRAPGNTEAFF; DNA: TGTGCCAGCAGTCCCGACAGGGCGCCAGGGAACACTGAAGCTTTCTTT
J: TRBJ1-2; size: -; V: TRBV7-2; D: -; CDR3: CASSSAPVYGYTF; DNA: TGTGCCAGCAGCTCAGCTCCAGTCTATGGCTACACCTTC
J: TRBJ1-4; size: -; V: TRBV7-8; D: TRBD1; CDR3: CASSLKGQGDNEKLFF; DNA: TGTGCCAGCAGCTTAAAGGGACAGGGAGATAATGAAAAACTGTTTTTT
J: TRBJ1-2; size: -; V: TRBV4-1; D: -; CDR3: CASSQESGTANYGYTF; DNA: TGCGCCAGCAGCCAAGAATCCGGGACTGCCAACTATGGCTACACCTTC
J: TRBJ2-1; size: few; V: TRBV11-3; D: -; CDR3: CASSLWAVGDNEQFF; DNA: TGTGCCAGCAGTCTTTGGGCGGTCGGGGACAATGAGCAGTTCTTC
J: TRBJ1-4; size: -; V: TRBV7-2; D: TRBD1; CDR3: CASRPGQGAGEKLFF; DNA: TGTGCCAGCAGACCGGGACAGGGGGCAGGCGAAAAACTGTTTTTT
J: TRBJ2-1; size: -; V: TRBV30; D: -; CDR3: CAWSVRISGTGSNEQFF; DNA: TGTGCCTGGAGTGTACGGATTAGCGGGACAGGGTCTAATGAGCAGTTCTTC
J: TRBJ1-2; size: -; V: TRBV7-8; D: -; CDR3: CASSLGPGGQGKGTF; DNA: TGTGCCAGCAGCTTAGGGCCGGGTGGGCAGGGCAAGGGCACCTTC
J: TRBJ1-1; size: few; V: TRBV5-4; D: -; CDR3: CASSLVGGNTEAFF; DNA: TGTGCCAGCAGCTTGGTTGGGGGCAACACTGAAGCTTTCTTT
J: TRBJ2-2; size: once; V: TRBV29-1; D: -; CDR3: CSVLGGGGELFF; DNA: TGCAGCGTTCTGGGGGGTGGTGGGGAGCTGTTTTTT
J: TRBJ2-5; size: -; V: TRBV7-9; D: TRBD1; CDR3: CSSSPRQGLYPQTQETQYF; DNA: TGTTCCAGCAGCCCCCGACAGGGATTATACCCACAGACTCAAGAGACCCAGTACTTC
J: TRBJ2-1; size: -; V: TRBV30; D: TRBD2; CDR3: CAWSAGLAGDNEQFF; DNA: TGTGCCTGGAGCGCGGGACTAGCGGGAGACAATGAGCAGTTCTTC